This T cell receptor (beta chain) was obtained from a study of PD-1 blockade in classical Hodgkin lymphoma. Exposure to brentuximab vedotin varied, and each patient had relapsed following autologous stem cell transplantation. In this sample, this clone turned up many times. From germline, CDR1 is MNHEY and CDR2 SVGAGI. Trimming cost V 2 bases and J 10 bases, with 12 bases left between them. CDR3 length equals 14 residues. Repertoires were generated with immunoSEQ multiplex PCR, while TCRdb's copy carries only in-frame clones and drops some. This sample has 150,000 or so clones, with approximately 81% found just once.

The chain joins TRBV6-5 to TRBJ1-6, with D possibly TRBD1 on 6 matching bases. The TCR sequence derives from a human donor with classical Hodgkin lymphoma. The sample consisted of peripheral blood mononuclear cells (PBMCs), taken before the second cycle of nivolumab. This chain's CDR3 is CASSYKGGSSPLHF. The CDR3 nucleotides read TGTGCCAGCAGTTACAAGGGGGGTTCGTCACCCCTCCACTTT.